The rows below give T cell receptor beta chains drawn from one sample of a study of T cells in Graves' hyperthyroidism and ophthalmopathy. Each CDR3 protein is one row after TCRdb ran MiXCR on the multiplex PCR reads. The repertoire includes 300,000 to 350,000 distinct CDR3 sequences, roughly 15% of them detected once, and around a third sits in the top ten. The sequencing input was blood. These receptors all come from a man under 40 with Graves' hyperthyroidism. Both conserved end residues are part of each CDR3. The D gene is left open where the match is weak. The size field is filled for only some rows; it gives once, few, many or a size class.

J gene: TRBJ2-3
CDR3 length: 13
V gene: TRBV12-5
clone size: NA
D gene: TRBD2
CDR3 DNA: TGTGCTGAGGGCGGGAGCGGGACAGATACGCAGTATTTT
CDR3 protein: CAEGGSGTDTQYF

J gene: TRBJ2-1
CDR3 length: 16
V gene: TRBV3-1
clone size: many
D gene: NA
CDR3 DNA: TGTGCCAGCACCCACTCCGAGGGGGGATCCTACAATGAGCAGTTCTTC
CDR3 protein: CASTHSEGGSYNEQFF

J gene: TRBJ1-2
CDR3 length: 15
V gene: TRBV7-9
clone size: many
D gene: NA
CDR3 DNA: TGTGCCAGCAGCTTACCTTTAAATACTAACTATGGCTACACCTTC
CDR3 protein: CASSLPLNTNYGYTF

J gene: TRBJ2-1
CDR3 length: 16
V gene: TRBV4-1
clone size: many
D gene: TRBD1
CDR3 DNA: TGCGCCAGCAGCCAGAACCCGGGACAGCGGTACGATGAGCAGTTCTTC
CDR3 protein: CASSQNPGQRYDEQFF

J gene: TRBJ1-2
CDR3 length: 15
V gene: TRBV27
clone size: few
D gene: NA
CDR3 DNA: TGTGCCAGCAGTTTTCGCAGGGACCTATCAGATGGCTACACCTTC
CDR3 protein: CASSFRRDLSDGYTF

J gene: TRBJ2-7
CDR3 length: 16
V gene: TRBV20-1
clone size: many
D gene: NA
CDR3 DNA: TGCAGTGCTAGAGAGTGGGGCCGGGCCGGACATTACGAGCAGTACTTC
CDR3 protein: CSAREWGRAGHYEQYF

J gene: TRBJ2-3
CDR3 length: 15
V gene: TRBV20-1
clone size: NA
D gene: TRBD2
CDR3 DNA: TGCAGCACCCCACCGGGACTAGCGGGATCCGGAACGCAGTATTTT
CDR3 protein: CSTPPGLAGSGTQYF

J gene: TRBJ2-2
CDR3 length: 15
V gene: TRBV27
clone size: many
D gene: NA
CDR3 DNA: TGTGCCAGCAGTTTATCTGGGAGGTACACCGGGGAGCTGTTTTTT
CDR3 protein: CASSLSGRYTGELFF

J gene: TRBJ1-4
CDR3 length: 13
V gene: TRBV15
clone size: few
D gene: NA
CDR3 DNA: TGTGCCACCAGCCTCCCCATGGTGGAAAAACTGTTTTTT
CDR3 protein: CATSLPMVEKLFF

J gene: TRBJ2-7
CDR3 length: 14
V gene: TRBV4-2
clone size: few
D gene: NA
CDR3 DNA: TGTGCCAGCAGCTTTCGGGGCCCAGGGGCCGAGCAGTACTTC
CDR3 protein: CASSFRGPGAEQYF

J gene: TRBJ1-5
CDR3 length: 13
V gene: TRBV2
clone size: many
D gene: NA
CDR3 DNA: TGTGCCAGCGGGCAGTATAGCAATCAGCCCCAGCATTTT
CDR3 protein: CASGQYSNQPQHF

J gene: TRBJ1-6
CDR3 length: 16
V gene: TRBV7-3
clone size: few
D gene: TRBD1
CDR3 DNA: TGTGCCAGCAGCGACTCCGGGACAGGGATAGGCTCACCCCTCCACTTT
CDR3 protein: CASSDSGTGIGSPLHF

J gene: TRBJ2-2
CDR3 length: 14
V gene: TRBV19
clone size: many
D gene: NA
CDR3 DNA: TGTGCCAGTAGCTGGGGTTTTGCTACCGGGGAGCTGTTTTTT
CDR3 protein: CASSWGFATGELFF

J gene: TRBJ1-6
CDR3 length: 14
V gene: TRBV3-1
clone size: once
D gene: NA
CDR3 DNA: TGTGCCAGCAGCCAAGTTACGAGGAGCTCACCCCTCCACTTT
CDR3 protein: CASSQVTRSSPLHF

J gene: TRBJ1-5
CDR3 length: 13
V gene: TRBV20-1
clone size: few
D gene: NA
CDR3 DNA: TGCAGTGCCGGTGGTGTGGGAGATCAGCCCCAGCATTTT
CDR3 protein: CSAGGVGDQPQHF

J gene: TRBJ2-1
CDR3 length: 14
V gene: TRBV28
clone size: NA
D gene: NA
CDR3 DNA: TGTGCCAGCGGGGAAAATGGGATCTACAATGAGCAGTTCTTC
CDR3 protein: CASGENGIYNEQFF

J gene: TRBJ2-3
CDR3 length: 14
V gene: TRBV20-1
clone size: many
D gene: NA
CDR3 DNA: TGCAGTGCCCCCGAGTGGGGGACCACAGATACGCAGTATTTT
CDR3 protein: CSAPEWGTTDTQYF

J gene: TRBJ1-6
CDR3 length: 15
V gene: TRBV12-3/TRBV12-4
clone size: few
D gene: NA
CDR3 DNA: TGTGCCAGCAGTTTAGCCAGCTCCTATAATTCACCCCTCCACTTT
CDR3 protein: CASSLASSYNSPLHF

J gene: TRBJ2-7
CDR3 length: 15
V gene: TRBV6-1
clone size: NA
D gene: TRBD1
CDR3 DNA: TGTGCCAGCAGTGAAAACAGGGGAGTTCCCTACGAGCAGTACTTC
CDR3 protein: CASSENRGVPYEQYF

J gene: TRBJ2-7
CDR3 length: 14
V gene: TRBV7-9
clone size: NA
D gene: NA
CDR3 DNA: TGTGCCAGCAGCTCTAGACTCTCCCCGGGCGAGCAGTACTTC
CDR3 protein: CASSSRLSPGEQYF

J gene: TRBJ1-1
CDR3 length: 10
V gene: TRBV7-9
clone size: many
D gene: NA
CDR3 DNA: TGTGCCAGCGGGAACACTGAAGCTTTCTTT
CDR3 protein: CASGNTEAFF

J gene: TRBJ1-1
CDR3 length: 14
V gene: TRBV11-2
clone size: NA
D gene: NA
CDR3 DNA: TGTGCCAGCAGCCCGAGTGGGGGTTACCCTGAAGCTTTCTTT
CDR3 protein: CASSPSGGYPEAFF

J gene: TRBJ2-2
CDR3 length: 15
V gene: TRBV12-3/TRBV12-4
clone size: many
D gene: NA
CDR3 DNA: TGTGCCAGCAGTTCGGCGGGGACGAACACCGGGGAGCTGTTTTTT
CDR3 protein: CASSSAGTNTGELFF

J gene: TRBJ1-1
CDR3 length: 15
V gene: TRBV6-1
clone size: few
D gene: TRBD1
CDR3 DNA: TGTGCCAGCAGTTATTCGCCCCTGACAGGGGGGGAAGCTTTCTTT
CDR3 protein: CASSYSPLTGGEAFF

J gene: TRBJ1-6
CDR3 length: 14
V gene: TRBV28
clone size: many
D gene: NA
CDR3 DNA: TGTGCCAGCAGTTCGGACCCGACGGGTTCACCCCTCCACTTT
CDR3 protein: CASSSDPTGSPLHF

J gene: TRBJ2-2
CDR3 length: 14
V gene: TRBV27
clone size: NA
D gene: NA
CDR3 DNA: TGTGCCAGCAGCGGGATGCAGAACACCGGGGAGCTGTTTTTT
CDR3 protein: CASSGMQNTGELFF

J gene: TRBJ1-5
CDR3 length: 16
V gene: TRBV2
clone size: NA
D gene: NA
CDR3 DNA: TGTGCCAGCAGTGAAGCCCGGGAGCTTCACGGGCAGCCCCAGCATTTT
CDR3 protein: CASSEARELHGQPQHF

J gene: TRBJ2-2
CDR3 length: 13
V gene: TRBV6-1
clone size: NA
D gene: NA
CDR3 DNA: TGTGCCGGCAGGGTCCTGAACACCGGGGAGCTGTTTTTT
CDR3 protein: CAGRVLNTGELFF

J gene: TRBJ2-1
CDR3 length: 13
V gene: TRBV3-1
clone size: many
D gene: TRBD1
CDR3 DNA: TGTGCCAGCAGCCAAGAAAGGGGGCGCGAGCAGTTCTTC
CDR3 protein: CASSQERGREQFF

J gene: TRBJ1-4
CDR3 length: 12
V gene: TRBV28
clone size: many
D gene: NA
CDR3 DNA: TGTGCCAGCAGTCTCAATAATGAAAAACTGTTTTTT
CDR3 protein: CASSLNNEKLFF

J gene: TRBJ2-7
CDR3 length: 14
V gene: TRBV28
clone size: many
D gene: TRBD1
CDR3 DNA: TGTGCCAGCAGACTCACAGGGGTCTCCTACGAGCAGTACTTC
CDR3 protein: CASRLTGVSYEQYF

J gene: TRBJ1-2
CDR3 length: 12
V gene: TRBV28
clone size: many
D gene: NA
CDR3 DNA: TGTGCCAGCAATTTGGGGGGGTATGGCTACACCTTC
CDR3 protein: CASNLGGYGYTF

J gene: TRBJ2-2
CDR3 length: 14
V gene: TRBV30
clone size: many
D gene: TRBD2
CDR3 DNA: TGTGCCTGGAGTCTAGCGGGATCTTTCGGGGAGCTGTTTTTT
CDR3 protein: CAWSLAGSFGELFF

J gene: TRBJ2-1
CDR3 length: 15
V gene: TRBV4-1
clone size: NA
D gene: NA
CDR3 DNA: TGCGCCAGCAGCCAAGAGGGGATAAGGTACAATGAGCAGTTCTTC
CDR3 protein: CASSQEGIRYNEQFF

J gene: TRBJ1-2
CDR3 length: 15
V gene: TRBV30
clone size: many
D gene: NA
CDR3 DNA: TGTGCCTGGAGTGGACATTGGGAGAAGTACTATGGCTACACCTTC
CDR3 protein: CAWSGHWEKYYGYTF

J gene: TRBJ2-7
CDR3 length: 14
V gene: TRBV5-1
clone size: NA
D gene: TRBD2
CDR3 DNA: TGCGCCAGCAGCCTAGCGGGAACCCCCTACGAGCAGTACTTC
CDR3 protein: CASSLAGTPYEQYF

J gene: TRBJ2-7
CDR3 length: 13
V gene: TRBV29-1
clone size: few
D gene: TRBD1
CDR3 DNA: TGCAGCGTTGGGGGGACAGGGACCTACGAGCAGTACTTC
CDR3 protein: CSVGGTGTYEQYF

J gene: TRBJ2-3
CDR3 length: 16
V gene: TRBV6-1
clone size: few
D gene: NA
CDR3 DNA: TGTGCCAGCAGCCCCCGCGCCCGCCTTAGGGGAAATACGCAGTATTTT
CDR3 protein: CASSPRARLRGNTQYF

J gene: TRBJ1-1
CDR3 length: 13
V gene: TRBV15
clone size: many
D gene: NA
CDR3 DNA: TGTGCCACCAGCAGAAGGGAGAACACTGAAGCTTTCTTT
CDR3 protein: CATSRRENTEAFF

J gene: TRBJ2-5
CDR3 length: 15
V gene: TRBV12-3/TRBV12-4
clone size: many
D gene: NA
CDR3 DNA: TGTGCCAGCAGTTTGCGGGGAGTCGGGCAAGAGACCCAGTACTTC
CDR3 protein: CASSLRGVGQETQYF

J gene: TRBJ2-1
CDR3 length: 14
V gene: TRBV12-3/TRBV12-4
clone size: many
D gene: NA
CDR3 DNA: TGTGCCAGCAGTTTGCCCCCAGGTGGCGGGGAGCAGTTCTTC
CDR3 protein: CASSLPPGGGEQFF

J gene: TRBJ2-2
CDR3 length: 15
V gene: TRBV6-1
clone size: NA
D gene: NA
CDR3 DNA: TGTGCCAGCAGTCCCCAGGGGGGGTTCGACGGGGAGCTGTTTTTT
CDR3 protein: CASSPQGGFDGELFF

J gene: TRBJ2-5
CDR3 length: 11
V gene: TRBV5-1
clone size: NA
D gene: NA
CDR3 DNA: TGTGCCAGCAGTGCAGCAGGGATCCAGTACTTC
CDR3 protein: CASSAAGIQYF

J gene: TRBJ1-1
CDR3 length: 15
V gene: TRBV30
clone size: NA
D gene: TRBD1
CDR3 DNA: TGTGCCTGGAACCCGGGACAGCTATTCGGGAATGAAGCTTTCTTT
CDR3 protein: CAWNPGQLFGNEAFF

J gene: TRBJ1-3
CDR3 length: 11
V gene: TRBV30
clone size: many
D gene: NA
CDR3 DNA: TGTGCCTGGAGTGCCGGAAACACCATATATTTT
CDR3 protein: CAWSAGNTIYF

J gene: TRBJ2-7
CDR3 length: 15
V gene: TRBV11-3
clone size: few
D gene: NA
CDR3 DNA: TGTGCCAGCAGCTTAGTGGTGGGAGCAGGTATCGAGCAGTACTTC
CDR3 protein: CASSLVVGAGIEQYF

J gene: TRBJ2-5
CDR3 length: 20
V gene: TRBV15
clone size: few
D gene: TRBD2
CDR3 DNA: TGTGCCACCAGCAGAGCGCCCCATTCCGACCTAGCGGGCCGACAAGAGACCCAGTACTTC
CDR3 protein: CATSRAPHSDLAGRQETQYF

J gene: TRBJ1-1
CDR3 length: 10
V gene: TRBV20-1
clone size: many
D gene: NA
CDR3 DNA: TGCAGTGCTGAGGACACTGAAGCTTTCTTT
CDR3 protein: CSAEDTEAFF

J gene: TRBJ1-2
CDR3 length: 14
V gene: TRBV2
clone size: many
D gene: NA
CDR3 DNA: TGTGCCAGCAGTGAGGGGGGACGAAACTATGGCTACACCTTC
CDR3 protein: CASSEGGRNYGYTF

J gene: TRBJ2-3
CDR3 length: 14
V gene: TRBV28
clone size: many
D gene: NA
CDR3 DNA: TGTGCCAGCACTTGGCTAGCGCGCACAGATACGCAGTATTTT
CDR3 protein: CASTWLARTDTQYF

J gene: TRBJ2-3
CDR3 length: 15
V gene: TRBV5-1
clone size: many
D gene: TRBD2
CDR3 DNA: TGCGCCAGCAGCTTCGGGACTATCCGTGGAGATACGCAGTATTTT
CDR3 protein: CASSFGTIRGDTQYF

J gene: TRBJ2-7
CDR3 length: 15
V gene: TRBV28
clone size: many
D gene: TRBD2
CDR3 DNA: TGTGCCAGCAGTGACGGGACTAGCGGGCTCTCCGAGCAGTACTTC
CDR3 protein: CASSDGTSGLSEQYF

J gene: TRBJ1-1
CDR3 length: 13
V gene: TRBV6-1
clone size: few
D gene: NA
CDR3 DNA: TGTGCCAGCAAGGTAGCGGTTTGGACTGAAGCTTTCTTT
CDR3 protein: CASKVAVWTEAFF

J gene: TRBJ1-1
CDR3 length: 14
V gene: TRBV14
clone size: many
D gene: NA
CDR3 DNA: TGTGCCAGCAGCCAAGAACTAGACACGGTAGCAGCTTTCTTT
CDR3 protein: CASSQELDTVAAFF

J gene: TRBJ1-4
CDR3 length: 16
V gene: TRBV7-2
clone size: many
D gene: NA
CDR3 DNA: TGTGCCAGCAGCTTATGGGGGCCTGCAACTAATGAAAAACTGTTTTTT
CDR3 protein: CASSLWGPATNEKLFF

J gene: TRBJ2-1
CDR3 length: 15
V gene: TRBV28
clone size: few
D gene: TRBD1
CDR3 DNA: TGTGCCAGCGCAATGGACAGGAGCTCCTACAATGAGCAGTTCTTC
CDR3 protein: CASAMDRSSYNEQFF

J gene: TRBJ2-7
CDR3 length: 15
V gene: TRBV2
clone size: few
D gene: TRBD2
CDR3 DNA: TGTGCCAGCAGTCAGGCCGCGGGAGGGAGTTACGAGCAGTACTTC
CDR3 protein: CASSQAAGGSYEQYF

J gene: TRBJ1-2
CDR3 length: 15
V gene: TRBV29-1
clone size: NA
D gene: TRBD1
CDR3 DNA: TGCAGCGTTGACGGGACGCCAGACAGGGTGGCTGGCTACACCTTC
CDR3 protein: CSVDGTPDRVAGYTF

J gene: TRBJ1-2
CDR3 length: 15
V gene: TRBV11-2
clone size: many
D gene: NA
CDR3 DNA: TGTGCCAGCAGCTTAGGCAGCTCAACTGTCTATGGCTACACCTTC
CDR3 protein: CASSLGSSTVYGYTF

J gene: TRBJ1-1
CDR3 length: 13
V gene: TRBV7-9
clone size: many
D gene: TRBD1
CDR3 DNA: TGTGCCAGCAGCCCCATAGGGGGCGCTGAAGCTTTCTTT
CDR3 protein: CASSPIGGAEAFF